This T cell receptor (beta chain) came from a study of blood T cells in healthy people across ages. The overall study: About one barcoded beta molecule per two T cells was captured by template switching.

Findings and caveats of the study: Strongly correlated with naive T cell percentage was TCR beta diversity.

Through a sample-barcoded 5' primer and a J-beta primer mix, a second PCR was run for roughly 6 to 11 cycles. TCRdb called the 5' RACE reads again in MiXCR, with one record for every CDR3 protein. The sample comprises about a million distinct CDR3 sequences, approximately 38% of which are singletons, and roughly 14% rests with the top ten. This CDR3 has 15 residues. The germline V and J ends were trimmed by 5 bases and 3 bases, with 18 bases remaining between them. CDR1 is DFQATT, CDR2 SNEGSKA, per germline (reference sequence). To note about this clonotype: Its antigen is still unknown.

This chain connects TRBV20-1 to TRBJ2-3, with D perhaps given as TRBD1 or TRBD2 (5 bases each). The sequencing input was blood. This clonotype was sampled from a man aged 18 to 29 in good health. CDR3 nucleotides: TGCAGTGCTTCTAGGGGCACGGGGACGACAGATACGCAGTATTTT. Translating it yields CSASRGTGTTDTQYF.